This T cell receptor beta chain was obtained from a study of shared clonotypes between healthy human individuals. Study-wide points: Some naive CD4 clonotypes, 4% to 6%, turned up in common across four donors.

The germline gives CDR1 SGHRS, CDR2 YFSETQ. V dropped 2 bases and J dropped 1 base, with 10 bases sitting between them. This CDR3 contains 14 residues. As for this clone: The target antigen is unknown.

Using immunoSEQ multiplex PCR, the repertoire was profiled, and TCRdb retains in-frame clones only, with some absent. The sample contains some 2,500,000 clones, under 95% of which appear only once. Nashville, Tennessee was home to all donors, who were Caucasian adults. The J gene is TRBJ2-7, the V gene TRBV5-1; unclear D gene. The clonotype comes from a man younger than 35 in good health. Some clones in this sample may be carry-over from other donors' samples. The specimen sequenced was naive CD4+ T cells from PBMCs. Specified subset: CD45RA+ positively selected. The CDR3, as DNA: TGCGCCAGCAGCTTTAACGGTGAATCCTACGAGCAGTACTTC. This gives the protein CASSFNGESYEQYF.